This T cell receptor beta chain was profiled in a study of cytomegalovirus exposure and HLA in healthy donors. At the level of the study: The 120 or so validation repertoires, a later analysis reported, used the same platform as the roughly 610 first-cohort repertoires.

Overall study findings and caveats: In vitro data verified three CMV-associated chains as specific for CMV antigens. Using the classifier, cytomegalovirus status was reportedly diagnosed with high specificity and sensitivity.

The repertoire was sequenced with immunoSEQ multiplex PCR; TCRdb's copy has only in-frame clones and lacks some. The data contain tens of thousands of clones, around 96% of them singletons. Points on this clone: What it binds is unknown.

The V and J ends lost 0 bases and 10 bases respectively, with 14 bases between them. CDR3 length: 14 amino acids. Germline V CDR1 and CDR2: SGDLS, YYNGEE. The chain joins TRBV9 to TRBJ2-1; perhaps TRBD2 as D (6 bases). The TCR comes from a man between 18 and 29 years old in good health and CMV-seronegative. Sequencing was performed on PBMCs. CDR3 coding DNA: TGTGCCAGCAGCGTAGGGGCCCCTGGGGGGGAGCAGTTCTTC. This gives the protein CASSVGAPGGEQFF. Full variable domain (missing parts from reference TRBV9 and TRBJ2-1): DSGVTQTPKHLITATGQRVTLRCSPRSGDLSVYWYQQSLDQGLQFLIQYYNGEERAKGNILERFSAQQFPDLHSELNLSSLELGDSALYFCASSVGAPGGEQFFGPGTRLTVL.